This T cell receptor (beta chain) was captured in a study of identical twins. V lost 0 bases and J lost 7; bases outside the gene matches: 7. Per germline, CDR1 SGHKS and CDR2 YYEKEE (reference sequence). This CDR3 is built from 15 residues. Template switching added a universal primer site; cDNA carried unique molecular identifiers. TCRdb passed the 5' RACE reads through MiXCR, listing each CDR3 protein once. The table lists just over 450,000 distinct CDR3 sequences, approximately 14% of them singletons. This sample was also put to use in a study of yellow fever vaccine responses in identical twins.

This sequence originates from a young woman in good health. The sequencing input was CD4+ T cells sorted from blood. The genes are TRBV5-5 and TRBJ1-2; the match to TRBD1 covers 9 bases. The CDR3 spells CASSLAVQGASGYTF. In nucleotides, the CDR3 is TGTGCCAGCAGCTTGGCCGTACAGGGGGCCTCTGGCTACACCTTC.